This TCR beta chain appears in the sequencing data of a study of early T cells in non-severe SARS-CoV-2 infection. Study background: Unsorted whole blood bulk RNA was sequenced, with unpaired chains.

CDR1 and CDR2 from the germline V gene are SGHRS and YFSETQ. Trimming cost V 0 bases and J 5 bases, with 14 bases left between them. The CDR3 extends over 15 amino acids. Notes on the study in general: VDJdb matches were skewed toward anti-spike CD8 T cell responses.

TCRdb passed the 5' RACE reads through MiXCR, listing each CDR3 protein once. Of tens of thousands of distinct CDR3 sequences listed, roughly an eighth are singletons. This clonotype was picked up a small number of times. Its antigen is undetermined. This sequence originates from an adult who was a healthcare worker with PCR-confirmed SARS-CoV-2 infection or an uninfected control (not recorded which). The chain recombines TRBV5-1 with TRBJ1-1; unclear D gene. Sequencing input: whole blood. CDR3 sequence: CASSLDGSLGTEAFF. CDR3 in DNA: TGCGCCAGCAGCTTGGATGGCAGCTTGGGGACTGAAGCTTTCTTT.